These 17 T cell receptor beta chains originate from one sample sequenced in a study of blood T cell repertoires in COVID-19. TCRdb's table, derived via immunoSEQ multiplex PCR, lists solely in-frame clones and lacks some. Of 9,000 to 15,000 clones in the sample, approximately 89% were seen once. The material sequenced was peripheral blood. The receptors derive from a human donor in a cohort sampled during active COVID-19.

The chain has TRBV19 and TRBJ1-2, with 7 positions matching TRBD1. Trimming removed 5 bases from V and 2 bases from J; junction bases left unmatched: 8. The germline gives CDR1 LNHDA, CDR2 SQIVND (reference sequence). The length of the CDR3 is 15 residues. The CDR3 DNA reads as TGTGCCAGTAGTCTAGCCCGGGACAGAAACTATGGCTACACCTTC. Its protein product is CASSLARDRNYGYTF.

This chain joins TRBV18 and TRBJ1-6; 9 nucleotides line up with TRBD1. The CDR3 contains 14 residues. J was trimmed by 14 bases and V by 6 bases; bases with no gene match: 11. In germline, CDR1 is KGHSH, CDR2 LQKENI. This CDR3 reads CASSQLDRGGSLHF. CDR3 bases: TGTGCCAGCTCCCAATTGGACAGGGGAGGGTCCCTCCACTTT.

This clone appeared a few times. The V call is TRBV4-2, the J call TRBJ1-1; D not resolved. The CDR3 consists of 16 residues. The germline V gene has CDR1 LGHNA and CDR2 YNFKEQ. Trimming pared 0 bases from V and 1 base from J, leaving 12 bases between. The CDR3 loop reads CASSQDENSPNTEAFF. CDR3 sequence (DNA): TGTGCCAGCAGCCAAGATGAAAACAGCCCGAACACTGAAGCTTTCTTT.

The chain couples TRBV15 to TRBJ1-2, with D unresolved. V shed 0 bases and J shed 2 bases, with 4 bases lying between them. The germline gives CDR1 LNHNV, CDR2 YYDKDF (reference sequence). This CDR3 comprises 13 residues. This CDR3 is CATSRDRNYGYTF. CDR3 nucleotide sequence: TGTGCCACCAGCAGAGACAGGAACTATGGCTACACCTTC.

This chain's CDR3 is CASSLSRLAGGDEQFF. The CDR3, as DNA: TGTGCCAGCAGCTTATCCCGCCTAGCGGGAGGAGATGAGCAGTTCTTC. The chain joins TRBV7-9 to TRBJ2-1; 11 nucleotides line up with TRBD2. The CDR3 extends over 16 amino acids. V lost 2 bases, J lost 8 bases, and 8 bases stayed unmatched. From germline, CDR1 is SEHNR and CDR2 FQNEAQ (reference sequence).

The chain employs TRBV27 and TRBJ2-7; possible D gene TRBD1, 5 bases. The V gene lost 3 bases and the J gene lost 10 bases, with 10 bases spanning the gap. The germline V gene encodes CDR1 MNHEY and CDR2 SMNVEV (reference sequence). CDR3 size: 11 residues. DNA for the CDR3: TGTGCCAGCAGTTTCAACAGGAGACAGTACTTC. It is translated as CASSFNRRQYF.

This clone was recorded a few times. CDR3 region: CASRPLSGGTEEQYF. Written as DNA, the CDR3 is TGTGCCAGTAGACCCCTTAGCGGAGGGACGGAAGAGCAGTACTTC. The J gene is TRBJ2-7, the V gene TRBV19; a weak D match, TRBD2 (6 bases). The CDR3 is 15 residues long. Germline V gives CDR1 LNHDA, CDR2 SQIVND (reference sequence). V lost 6 bases and J 7 bases, leaving 22 bases between the germline ends.

The chain joins TRBV5-4 to TRBJ2-5, with 8 bases matching TRBD1. The germline V gene has CDR1 SGHNT and CDR2 YYREEE (reference sequence). This CDR3 spans 16 amino acids. The trim removed 1 base at V and 3 bases at J, leaving 8 bases unmatched. In nucleotides, the CDR3 is TGTGCCAGCAGCTTGTCTCCAGGGGGCTTAGAAGAGACCCAGTACTTC. Amino acid sequence: CASSLSPGGLEETQYF.

The rearrangement links TRBV7-9 to TRBJ2-1, with a weak D call TRBD1 (6 bases). Germline-derived CDR1 and CDR2 are SEHNR and FQNEAQ (reference sequence). This CDR3 comprises 14 residues. V lost 5 bases and J 6 bases, leaving 14 bases between the germline ends. DNA of the CDR3: TGTGCCAGCAGCGCTGAGGACAGATCCAATGAGCAGTTCTTC. Its protein product is CASSAEDRSNEQFF.

The chain links TRBV27 to TRBJ1-6, with D unresolved. This CDR3 spans 16 amino acids. V was shortened by 4 bases and J by 9 bases, with 19 bases between the two germline ends. Germline lookup yields CDR1 MNHEY and CDR2 SMNVEV (reference sequence). DNA of the CDR3: TGTGCCAGCAGTTCCCCATCGAGGGTGGGTGGTTCACCCCTCCACTTT. This sequence encodes CASSSPSRVGGSPLHF.

The J gene is TRBJ2-5, the V gene TRBV5-4; TRBD2 aligns across 14 bases. V was clipped by 4 bases and J by 6 bases; unmatched bases: 5. The CDR3 length is 15 residues. Per the germline V gene, CDR1 is SGHNT and CDR2 is YYREEE (reference sequence). CDR3 sequence reads: CASSRLAGGPKTQYF. The CDR3 DNA sequence: TGTGCCAGCAGCCGACTAGCGGGGGGGCCGAAGACCCAGTACTTC. Supplemented by reference TRBV5-4 and TRBJ2-5, the full variable domain reads ETGVTQSPTHLIKTRGQQVTLRCSSQSGHNTVSWYQQALGQGPQFIFQYYREEENGRGNFPPRFSGLQFPNYSSELNVNALELDDSALYLCASSRLAGGPKTQYFGPGTRLLVL.

Only one count was recorded for this clone. V is TRBV10-2 and J is TRBJ2-3, with 10 bases aligning to TRBD2. Germline V gene sequence: CDR1 WSHSY, CDR2 SAAADI. The J segment lost 1 base and the V segment lost 2 bases, leaving 6 bases of the junction unmatched. The CDR3 consists of 17 residues. The CDR3 DNA reads TGCGCCAGCAGTGAGGCTAGCGGGGGCCCTCGCACAGATACGCAGTATTTT. It specifies CASSEASGGPRTDTQYF.

The chain uses TRBV6-6 and TRBJ2-1, with D possibly being TRBD1 (5 bases). Trimming shortened V by 5 bases and J by 12 bases, and 14 bases separated the two germline ends. The CDR3 extends over 12 amino acids. Germline V gene data show CDR1 as MNHNY and CDR2 as SVGAGI (reference sequence). DNA for the CDR3: TGTGCCAGCAGTCACGAAAGTAGGGGGCAGTTCTTC. It codes for CASSHESRGQFF.

The V gene is TRBV2, the J gene TRBJ1-4, with D unresolved. The CDR3 is made up of 15 amino acids. Germline CDR1 and CDR2: SNHLY and FYNNEI. V dropped 5 bases and J dropped 5 bases, with 15 bases sitting between them. CDR3 loop: CASSLGGMGNEKLFF. DNA of the CDR3: TGTGCCAGCAGTCTCGGAGGGATGGGGAATGAAAAACTGTTTTTT.

This chain uses TRBV6-2 or TRBV6-3 with TRBJ2-3, with 8 bases aligning to TRBD2. The CDR3 covers 16 residues. J lost 4 bases, V lost 5 bases, and 11 bases had no gene match. CDR1 is MNHEY and CDR2 is SVGEGT in the germline V gene. The CDR3 is CASSKASGSGADTQYF. CDR3 in DNA: TGTGCCAGCAGTAAAGCGAGCGGGAGCGGAGCAGATACGCAGTATTTT.

The chain couples TRBV19 to TRBJ1-1; no reliable D call. The germline V gene encodes CDR1 LNHDA and CDR2 SQIVND (reference sequence). The CDR3 loop spans 13 amino acids. Trimming took 1 base from V and 8 from J, leaving 11 bases between them. The CDR3, as DNA: TGTGCCAGTAGTATAGGAACGTTCAGGGAAGCTTTCTTT. As protein: CASSIGTFREAFF.

The rearrangement joins TRBV3-1 (or the pseudogene TRBV3-2) to TRBJ1-1; D unclear. V was shortened by 3 bases and J by 7 bases, with 15 bases between the two germline ends. The V gene's germline CDR1 is LGHDT and CDR2 YNNKEL (reference sequence). The CDR3 is 14 residues long. CDR3 residues: CASSQGHDGSEAFF. For the CDR3, the DNA is TGTGCCAGCAGCCAGGGCCATGACGGTAGTGAAGCTTTCTTT.